The clone carrying this T cell receptor beta chain appeared a few times. The germline CDR1 and CDR2 sequences are SGHDN and FVKESK. V lost 7 bases to trimming and J lost 4 bases, with 18 bases between them. This CDR3 has 15 amino acids. This specimen comes from a study of beta chain features in type 1 diabetes. Cell sorting via CD45RO/CCR7/CD25/CD127/CD95/CD27 was performed to obtain CD4+ naive, central memory, regulatory and stem cell-like memory cells. The authors reverse transcribed all of the isolated RNA, so sequencing captured expressed TCRB transcripts. The repertoire was sequenced with immunoSEQ multiplex PCR; TCRdb's copy has only in-frame clones and lacks some. Of approximately 340,000 clones detected, roughly 16% appear once; the ten largest clones hold around 0.02%.

The receptor's source is a woman aged 18-29 years in good health. The sequenced material came from naive CD4+ T cells from blood. The rearrangement uses TRBV14 and TRBJ2-3, with no clear D. The CDR3 nucleotides are TGTGCCAGCACCCCATTCTCTCGGTTCCCAGATACGCAGTATTTT. Translation: CASTPFSRFPDTQYF. The variable domain in full, completed from reference TRBV14 and TRBJ2-3, reads EAGVTQFPSHSVIEKGQTVTLRCDPISGHDNLYWYRRVMGKEIKFLLHFVKESKQDESGMPNNRFLAERTGGTYSTLKVQPAELEDSGVYFCASTPFSRFPDTQYFGPGTRLTVL.